Here is one T cell receptor (beta chain) with its context. The CDR3 has 13 amino acids. The germline gives CDR1 DFQATT, CDR2 SNEGSKA (reference sequence). With V trimmed by 5 bases and J by 2 bases, 4 bases remained unmatched. TCRdb recomputed calls from the RT-PCR reads with MiXCR, one row per CDR3 protein. The sample gives about 680,000 distinct CDR3 sequences, approximately 15% of which show up once; roughly 3.6% is in the top ten. The TCR comes from a female donor in good health, serving as a healthy control. The chain employs TRBV20-1 and TRBJ2-3, with TRBD1 matching over 7 bases. The sequenced material came from memory CD4+ T cells from blood. Here the CDR3 reads CSAPGQVTDTQYF. The DNA of the CDR3 is TGCAGTGCTCCCGGACAGGTCACAGATACGCAGTATTTT.